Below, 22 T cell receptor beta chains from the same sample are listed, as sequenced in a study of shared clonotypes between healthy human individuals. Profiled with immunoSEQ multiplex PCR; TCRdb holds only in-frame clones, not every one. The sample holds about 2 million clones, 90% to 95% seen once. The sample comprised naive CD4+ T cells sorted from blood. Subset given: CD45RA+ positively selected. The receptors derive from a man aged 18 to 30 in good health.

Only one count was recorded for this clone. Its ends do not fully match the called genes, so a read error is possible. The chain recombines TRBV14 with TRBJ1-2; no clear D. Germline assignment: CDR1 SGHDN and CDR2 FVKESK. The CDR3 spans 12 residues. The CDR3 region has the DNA TGTGCCAGCAGTCAAGGAATCTATGGCTACACCTTC. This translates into CASSQGIYGYTF.

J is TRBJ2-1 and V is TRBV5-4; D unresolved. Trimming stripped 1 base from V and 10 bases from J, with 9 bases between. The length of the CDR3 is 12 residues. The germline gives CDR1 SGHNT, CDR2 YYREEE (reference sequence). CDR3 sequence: CASSLYTQEQFF. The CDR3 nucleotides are TGTGCCAGCAGCTTGTACACACAGGAGCAGTTCTTC.

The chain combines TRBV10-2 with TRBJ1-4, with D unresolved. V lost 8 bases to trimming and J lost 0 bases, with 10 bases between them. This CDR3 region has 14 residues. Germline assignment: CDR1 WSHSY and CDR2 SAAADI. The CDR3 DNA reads TGCGCCAGCGGCGAAGTCCCAACTAATGAAAAACTGTTTTTT. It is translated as CASGEVPTNEKLFF.

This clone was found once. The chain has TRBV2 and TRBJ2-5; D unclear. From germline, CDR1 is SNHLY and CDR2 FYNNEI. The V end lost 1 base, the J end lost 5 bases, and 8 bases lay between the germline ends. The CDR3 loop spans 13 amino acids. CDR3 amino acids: CASSEGHVETQYF. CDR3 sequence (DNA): TGTGCCAGCAGTGAAGGTCATGTGGAGACCCAGTACTTC.

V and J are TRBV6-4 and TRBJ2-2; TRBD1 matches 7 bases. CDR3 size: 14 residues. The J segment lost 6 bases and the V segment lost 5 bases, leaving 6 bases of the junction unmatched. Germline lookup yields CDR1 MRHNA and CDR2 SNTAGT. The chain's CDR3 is CASSRDRVSGELFF. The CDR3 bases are TGTGCCAGCAGTCGCGACAGGGTCTCCGGGGAGCTGTTTTTT.

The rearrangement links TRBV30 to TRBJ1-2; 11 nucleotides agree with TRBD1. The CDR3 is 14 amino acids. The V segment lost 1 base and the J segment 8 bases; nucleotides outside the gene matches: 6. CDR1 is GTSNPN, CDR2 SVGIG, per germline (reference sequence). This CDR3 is CAWSGDRGSLGYTF. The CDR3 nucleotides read TGTGCCTGGAGTGGGGACAGGGGGTCATTAGGCTACACCTTC. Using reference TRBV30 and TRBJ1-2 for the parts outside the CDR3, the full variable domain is SQTIHQWPATLVQPVGSPLSLECTVEGTSNPNLYWYRQAAGRGLQLLFYSVGIGQISSEVPQNLSASRPQDRQFILSSKKLLLSDSGFYLCAWSGDRGSLGYTFGSGTRLTVV.

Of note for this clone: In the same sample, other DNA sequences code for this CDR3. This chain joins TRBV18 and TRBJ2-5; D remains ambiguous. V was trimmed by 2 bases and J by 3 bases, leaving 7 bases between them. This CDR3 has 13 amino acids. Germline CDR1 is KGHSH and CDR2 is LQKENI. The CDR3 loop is CASSPGIKETQYF. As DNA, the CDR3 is TGTGCCAGCTCACCAGGGATTAAAGAGACCCAGTACTTC. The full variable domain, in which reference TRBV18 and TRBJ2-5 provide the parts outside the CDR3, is NAGVMQNPRHLVRRRGQEARLRCSPMKGHSHVYWYRQLPEEGLKFMVYLQKENIIDESGMPKERFSAEFPKEGPSILRIQQVVRGDSAAYFCASSPGIKETQYFGPGTRLLVL.

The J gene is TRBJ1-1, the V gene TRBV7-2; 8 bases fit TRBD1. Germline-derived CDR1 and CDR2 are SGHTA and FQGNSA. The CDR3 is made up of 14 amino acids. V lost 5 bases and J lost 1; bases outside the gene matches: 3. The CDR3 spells CASSVGQGNTEAFF. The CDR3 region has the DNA TGTGCCAGCAGCGTCGGACAGGGGAACACTGAAGCTTTCTTT.

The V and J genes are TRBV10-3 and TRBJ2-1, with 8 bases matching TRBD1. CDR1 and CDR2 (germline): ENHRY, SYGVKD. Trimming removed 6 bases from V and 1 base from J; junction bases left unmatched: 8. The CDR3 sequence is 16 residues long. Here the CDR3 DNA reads TGTGCCATCAGCACCACTCAGGGGGCATCCTACAATGAGCAGTTCTTC. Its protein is CAISTTQGASYNEQFF.

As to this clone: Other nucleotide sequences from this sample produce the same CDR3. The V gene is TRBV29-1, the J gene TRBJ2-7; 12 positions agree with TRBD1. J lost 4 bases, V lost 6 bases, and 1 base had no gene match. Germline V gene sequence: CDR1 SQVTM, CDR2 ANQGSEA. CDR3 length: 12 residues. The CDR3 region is CSVGQGAYEQYF. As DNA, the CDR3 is TGCAGCGTGGGACAGGGGGCGTACGAGCAGTACTTC.

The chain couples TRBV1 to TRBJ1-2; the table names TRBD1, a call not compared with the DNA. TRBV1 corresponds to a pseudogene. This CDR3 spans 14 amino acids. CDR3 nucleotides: TGCACCAGCAGCCAAGGGCCGAATAACTATGGCTACACCTTC. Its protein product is CTSSQGPNNYGYTF.

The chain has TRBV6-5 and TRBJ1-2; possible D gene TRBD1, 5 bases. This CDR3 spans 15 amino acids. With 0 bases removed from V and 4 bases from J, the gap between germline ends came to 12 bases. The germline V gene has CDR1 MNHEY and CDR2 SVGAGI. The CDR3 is CASSYSSGGFYGYTF. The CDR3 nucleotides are TGTGCCAGCAGTTACTCGAGCGGGGGATTCTATGGCTACACCTTC.

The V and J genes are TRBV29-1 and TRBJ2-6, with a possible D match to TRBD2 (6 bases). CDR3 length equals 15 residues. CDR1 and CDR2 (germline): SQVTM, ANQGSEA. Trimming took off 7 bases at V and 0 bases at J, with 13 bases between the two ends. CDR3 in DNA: TGCAGCGCCCGGGGGACCCACTCTGGGGCCAACGTCCTGACTTTC. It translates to CSARGTHSGANVLTF.

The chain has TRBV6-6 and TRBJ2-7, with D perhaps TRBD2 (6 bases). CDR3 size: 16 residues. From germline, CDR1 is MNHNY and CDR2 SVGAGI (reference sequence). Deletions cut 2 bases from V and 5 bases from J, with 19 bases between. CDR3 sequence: CASSYDLAASPHEQYF. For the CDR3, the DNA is TGTGCCAGCAGTTACGACTTAGCGGCTTCGCCCCACGAGCAGTACTTC.

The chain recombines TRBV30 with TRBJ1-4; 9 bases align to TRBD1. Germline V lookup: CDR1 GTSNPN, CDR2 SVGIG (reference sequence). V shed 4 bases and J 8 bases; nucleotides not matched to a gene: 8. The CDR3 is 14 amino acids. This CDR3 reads CAWKAQGASEKLFF. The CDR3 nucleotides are TGTGCCTGGAAAGCACAGGGGGCATCCGAAAAACTGTTTTTT.

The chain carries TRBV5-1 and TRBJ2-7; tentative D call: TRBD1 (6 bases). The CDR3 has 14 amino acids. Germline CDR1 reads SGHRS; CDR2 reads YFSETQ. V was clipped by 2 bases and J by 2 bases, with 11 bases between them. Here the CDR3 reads CASSLERTAYEQYF. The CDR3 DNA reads TGCGCCAGCAGCTTAGAAAGGACAGCCTACGAGCAGTACTTC.

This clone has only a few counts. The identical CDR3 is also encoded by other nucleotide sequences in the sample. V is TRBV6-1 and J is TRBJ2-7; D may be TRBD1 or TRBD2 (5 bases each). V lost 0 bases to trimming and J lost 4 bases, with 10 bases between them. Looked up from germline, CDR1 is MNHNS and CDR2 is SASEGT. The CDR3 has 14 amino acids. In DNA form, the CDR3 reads TGTGCCAGCAGTGAAGCGGGGGTGCGGTACGAGCAGTACTTC. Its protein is CASSEAGVRYEQYF.

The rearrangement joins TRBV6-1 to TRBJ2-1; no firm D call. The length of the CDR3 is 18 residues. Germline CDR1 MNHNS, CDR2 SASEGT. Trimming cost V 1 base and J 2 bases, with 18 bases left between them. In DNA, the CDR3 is TGTGCCAGCAGTGAAGAAGGCAACCAACTTCTGACCTACAATGAGCAGTTCTTC. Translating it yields CASSEEGNQLLTYNEQFF.

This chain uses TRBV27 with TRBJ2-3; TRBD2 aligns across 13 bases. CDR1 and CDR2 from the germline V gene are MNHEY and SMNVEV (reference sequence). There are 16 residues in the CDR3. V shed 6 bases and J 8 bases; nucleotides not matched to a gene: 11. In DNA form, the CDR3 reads TGTGCCAGCAGCACTACTAGCGGGAGGGCCCCTGGTACGCAGTATTTT. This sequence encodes CASSTTSGRAPGTQYF.

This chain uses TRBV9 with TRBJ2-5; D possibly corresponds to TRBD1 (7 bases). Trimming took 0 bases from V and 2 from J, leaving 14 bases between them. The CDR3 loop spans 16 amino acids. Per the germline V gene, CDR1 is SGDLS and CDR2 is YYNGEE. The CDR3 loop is CASSVEAAGGQETQYF. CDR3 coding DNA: TGTGCCAGCAGCGTAGAAGCGGCAGGGGGGCAAGAGACCCAGTACTTC.

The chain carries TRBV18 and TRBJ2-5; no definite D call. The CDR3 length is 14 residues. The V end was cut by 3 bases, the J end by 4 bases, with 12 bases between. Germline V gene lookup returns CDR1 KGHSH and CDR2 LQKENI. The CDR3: CASSPNQQPETQYF. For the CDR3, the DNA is TGTGCCAGCTCACCCAACCAGCAGCCAGAGACCCAGTACTTC.

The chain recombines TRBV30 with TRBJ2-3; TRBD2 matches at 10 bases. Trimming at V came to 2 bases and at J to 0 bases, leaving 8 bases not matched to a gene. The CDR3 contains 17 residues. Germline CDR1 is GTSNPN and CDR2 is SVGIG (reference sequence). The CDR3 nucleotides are TGTGCCTGGAGTTTATCCCGGACTAGCGGTAGCACAGATACGCAGTATTTT. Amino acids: CAWSLSRTSGSTDTQYF.